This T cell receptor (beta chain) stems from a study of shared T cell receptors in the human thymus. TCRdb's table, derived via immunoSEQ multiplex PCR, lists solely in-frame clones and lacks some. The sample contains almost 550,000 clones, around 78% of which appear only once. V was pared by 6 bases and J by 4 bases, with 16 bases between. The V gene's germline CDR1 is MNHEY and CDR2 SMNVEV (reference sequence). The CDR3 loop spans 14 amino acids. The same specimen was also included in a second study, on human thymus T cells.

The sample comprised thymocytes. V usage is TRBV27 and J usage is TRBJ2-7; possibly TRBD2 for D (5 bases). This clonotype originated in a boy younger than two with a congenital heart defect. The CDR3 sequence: CASSRIGLSYEQYF. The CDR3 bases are TGTGCCAGCAGCCGGATCGGACTCTCATACGAGCAGTACTTC.